This note documents a single T cell receptor beta chain sequence. Its matching antigen is unknown. Peripheral blood samples and lesional scalp punch biopsies were obtained from alopecia areata patients. Between the trimmed V and J ends, which lost 0 bases and 6 bases, there was a span of 17 bases. CDR3 length equals 16 residues. CDR1 MGHRA and CDR2 YSYEKL come from the germline V gene. The authors extracted RNA and reverse transcribed it into cDNA as the sequencing template. Only in-frame clones appear in the TCRdb table, and some are missing; sequencing was by immunoSEQ multiplex PCR. This sample has about 130,000 clones, with roughly three fifths found just once. These data are taken from a study of CD8+ T cells in alopecia areata. About the study: The tofacitinib course ran for 6 to 18 months and was followed by 6 months off drug.

General study findings and limits: Especially in alopecia totalis/universalis, lesional scalp showed greater clonality than normal scalp did.

This chain joins TRBV4-1 and TRBJ2-5, with D possibly TRBD1 on 6 matching bases. The sequenced sample was CD4+ T cells sorted from blood, obtained at week 0. This clonotype originated in a human donor with alopecia areata. CDR3 DNA: TGCGCCAGCAGCCAAGAAGGCGCGCAGGGGCTAAAGACCCAGTACTTC. It is translated as CASSQEGAQGLKTQYF.